This T cell receptor (beta chain) was recovered during a study of human versus mouse CDR3 diversity and MHC coevolution. Germline V lookup: CDR1 WNHNN, CDR2 SYGVQD (reference sequence). The CDR3 runs to 14 residues. The V gene end was trimmed by 2 bases and the J gene end by 6 bases; junction bases not matched to a gene: 2. Assay used: immunoSEQ multiplex PCR; TCRdb lists only in-frame clones, some missing. The sample holds over 60,000 clones, 92% seen once. The sequence came from a person aged 25 to 75 in good health. The chain links TRBV10-1 to TRBJ2-1, with TRBD1 matching over 9 bases. The material sequenced was naive CD4+ T cells from blood. Specified subset: CD45RO-negative CD62L-positive naive CD4 T cells. The DNA for the CDR3 is TGCGCCAGCAGTGAGGGACAGGGGATCAATGAGCAGTTCTTC. This translates into CASSEGQGINEQFF.